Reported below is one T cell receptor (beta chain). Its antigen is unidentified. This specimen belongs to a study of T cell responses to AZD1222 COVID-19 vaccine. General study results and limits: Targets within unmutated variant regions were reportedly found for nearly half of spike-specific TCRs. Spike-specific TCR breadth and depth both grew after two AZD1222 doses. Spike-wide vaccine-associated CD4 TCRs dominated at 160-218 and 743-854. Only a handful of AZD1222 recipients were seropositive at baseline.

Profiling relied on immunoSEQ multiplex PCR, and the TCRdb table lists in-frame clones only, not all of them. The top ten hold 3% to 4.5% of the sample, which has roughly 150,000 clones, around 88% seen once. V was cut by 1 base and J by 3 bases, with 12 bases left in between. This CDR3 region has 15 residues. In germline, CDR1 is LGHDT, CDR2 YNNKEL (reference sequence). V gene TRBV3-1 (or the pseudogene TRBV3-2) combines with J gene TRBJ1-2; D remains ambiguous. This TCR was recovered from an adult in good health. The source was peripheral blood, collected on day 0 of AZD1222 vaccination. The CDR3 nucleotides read TGTGCCAGCAGCCAAGGTCGGGTATCGGACTATGGCTACACCTTC. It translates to CASSQGRVSDYGYTF.